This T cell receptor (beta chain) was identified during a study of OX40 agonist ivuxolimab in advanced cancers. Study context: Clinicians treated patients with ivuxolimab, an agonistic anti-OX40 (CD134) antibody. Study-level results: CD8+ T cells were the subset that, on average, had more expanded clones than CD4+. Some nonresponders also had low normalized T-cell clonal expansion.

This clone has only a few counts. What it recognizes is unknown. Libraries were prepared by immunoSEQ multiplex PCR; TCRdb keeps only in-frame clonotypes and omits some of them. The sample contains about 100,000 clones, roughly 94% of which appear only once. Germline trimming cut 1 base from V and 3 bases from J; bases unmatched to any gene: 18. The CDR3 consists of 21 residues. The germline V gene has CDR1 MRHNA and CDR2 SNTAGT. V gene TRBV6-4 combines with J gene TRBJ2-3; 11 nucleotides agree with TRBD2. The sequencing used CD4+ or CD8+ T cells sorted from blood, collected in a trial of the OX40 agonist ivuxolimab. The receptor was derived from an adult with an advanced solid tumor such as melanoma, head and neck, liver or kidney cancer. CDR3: CASSDFPGLAASGEWTDTQYF. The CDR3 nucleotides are TGTGCCAGCAGTGACTTCCCGGGACTAGCGGCCTCCGGGGAATGGACAGATACGCAGTATTTT.